Listed below are T cell receptor gamma chains from one sample, sequenced in a study of Vδ1+ human thymocytes. TCRdb re-called the multiplex PCR reads using CATT. The sample carries 36,000 or so gamma-chain clones, around 20% recorded once. The sequenced material came from Vdelta1+ gamma-delta thymocytes from the thymus. These receptors originate from a girl under three years old who had congenital heart surgery. The CDR3 runs from the conserved cysteine through the conserved F or W. Not all rows give a size; the values are once, few, many and, for expanded clones, a class.

j_call,v_call,clone_size,cdr3_nt,cdr3_aa
TRGJP2,TRGV2,NA,TGTGCCACCTGGGACCCGAATTGGATCAAGACGTTT,CATWDPNWIKTF
TRGJ1/TRGJ2,TRGV8,NA,TGTGCCACCTGGGGCCACGGGGGATATAAGAAACTCTTT,CATWGHGGYKKLF
TRGJ1/TRGJ2,TRGV9,NA,TGTGCCTTGTGGGAGGTGCACGGATATTATAAGAAACTCTTT,CALWEVHGYYKKLF
TRGJP2,TRGV2,NA,TGTGCCACCTGGGACGGGCAGGGAAATAGTAGTGATTGGATCAAGACGTTT,CATWDGQGNSSDWIKTF
TRGJ1/TRGJ2,TRGV8,few,TGTGCCACCTGGGACGATTGGCATTATAAGAAACTCTTT,CATWDDWHYKKLF
TRGJ1/TRGJ2,TRGV9,NA,TGTGCCTTGTCCCTCTTCAAGAAACTCTTT,CALSLFKKLF
TRGJ1/TRGJ2,TRGV4,NA,TGTGCCACCTGGGATGGGCCCGATTATTATAAGAAACTCTTT,CATWDGPDYYKKLF
TRGJP1,TRGV2,NA,TGTGCCACCTGGGACGGGCCCGGAGGGAGCTTCACTGGTTGGTTCAAGATATTT,CATWDGPGGSFTGWFKIF
TRGJ1/TRGJ2,TRGV3,NA,TGTGCCACCTGGGACGCTGAGAAACTCTTT,CATWDAEKLF
TRGJ1/TRGJ2,TRGV2,few,TGTGCCACCTGGGATACACAGATAGGGGAGAAACTCTTT,CATWDTQIGEKLF
TRGJ1/TRGJ2,TRGV4,NA,TGTGCCACCTGGGATGGTTTTGATAAGAAACTCTTT,CATWDGFDKKLF
TRGJ1/TRGJ2,TRGV2,NA,TGTGCCACCTGGGATGGTGGATATTATAAGAAACTCTTT,CATWDGGYYKKLF
TRGJ1/TRGJ2,TRGV3,NA,TGTGCCACCTGGGACAGGCTTCTCGGTTATAAGAAACTCTTT,CATWDRLLGYKKLF
TRGJ1/TRGJ2,TRGV8,NA,TGTGCCACCTGGGATACCCTCTATTATTATAAGAAACTCTTT,CATWDTLYYYKKLF
TRGJ1/TRGJ2,TRGV2,NA,TGTGCCACCTGGGACGGGCCTGATCTTAATAAGAAACTCTTT,CATWDGPDLNKKLF
TRGJ1/TRGJ2,TRGV3,NA,TGTGCCACCTGGGACGGACCGTCCCCATCCAAACTCTTT,CATWDGPSPSKLF
TRGJ1/TRGJ2,TRGV4,NA,TGTGCCACCTGGGATGAATCAAATAAGAAGAATTATTATAAGAAACTCTTT,CATWDESNKKNYYKKLF
TRGJ1/TRGJ2,TRGV9,NA,TGTGCCTTGTGGGAGGCCCATTATAAGAAACTCTTT,CALWEAHYKKLF
TRGJ1/TRGJ2,TRGV9,NA,TGTGCCTTGTGGGAGGGGAGTAAGAAACTCTTT,CALWEGSKKLF
TRGJ1/TRGJ2,TRGV3,NA,TGTGCCACCTGGGACGGTATGACTTGGAAGAAACTCTTT,CATWDGMTWKKLF
TRGJ1/TRGJ2,TRGV4,few,TGTGCCACCTGGGATTGTCATAAGAAACTCTTT,CATWDCHKKLF
TRGJ1/TRGJ2,TRGV3,NA,TGTGCCACCTGGGACAGGCGCGTTACAAAGAAACTCTTT,CATWDRRVTKKLF
TRGJ1/TRGJ2,TRGV2,NA,TGTGCCACCTGGGACGAGCCCGGCAAGAAACTCTTT,CATWDEPGKKLF
TRGJ1/TRGJ2,TRGV9,NA,TGTGCCTTGTGGGAGGTCCGGAATTATTATAAGAAACTCTTT,CALWEVRNYYKKLF
TRGJ1/TRGJ2,TRGV4,NA,TGTGCCACCTGGGATGGGCTTTATTATTATAAGAAACTCTTT,CATWDGLYYYKKLF
TRGJ1/TRGJ2,TRGV8,few,TGTGCCACCTGGGATGGCTTGGTTGGACCCCCATTTTATTATAAGAAACTCTTT,CATWDGLVGPPFYYKKLF
TRGJ1/TRGJ2,TRGV3,NA,TGTGCCACCTGGGATCTCAAGAGGGGGAAACTCTTT,CATWDLKRGKLF
TRGJ1/TRGJ2,TRGV3,many,TGTGCCACCTGGGACAGGCGACATAAGAAACTCTTT,CATWDRRHKKLF
TRGJ1/TRGJ2,TRGV8,NA,TGTGCCACCTGGTTCCGTAGAGGGTATTATAAGAAACTCTTT,CATWFRRGYYKKLF
TRGJ1/TRGJ2,TRGV2,NA,TGTGCCACCTGGGACGGGCCGTCCTTTCGGGGATATTATAAGAAACTCTTT,CATWDGPSFRGYYKKLF
TRGJP2,TRGV2,NA,TGTGCCACCTGGGACACCGAGGGTGATTGGATCAAGACGTTT,CATWDTEGDWIKTF
TRGJ1/TRGJ2,TRGV2,NA,TGTGCCACCTGGGACGGGCCGAAGCCTTATTATAAGAAACTCTTT,CATWDGPKPYYKKLF
TRGJ1/TRGJ2,TRGV8,few,TGTGCCACCTGGGCTTGGAAGGGTTATTATAAGAAACTCTTT,CATWAWKGYYKKLF
TRGJ1/TRGJ2,TRGV3,NA,TGTGCCACCTGGGACAGGCCCCCTAATTATAAGAAACTCTTT,CATWDRPPNYKKLF
TRGJ1/TRGJ2,TRGV3,NA,TGTGCCACCTGGGACAGGAATAACAATTATTATAAGAAACTCTTT,CATWDRNNNYYKKLF
TRGJ1/TRGJ2,TRGV9,NA,TGTGCCTTGTGTTGGATGCGAAGAGTGGGTTATAAGAAACTCTTT,CALCWMRRVGYKKLF
TRGJ1/TRGJ2,TRGV8,NA,TGTGCCGCCTGGACTTATAAGAAACTCTTT,CAAWTYKKLF
TRGJ1/TRGJ2,TRGV2,NA,TGTGCCACCTGGGACAAACAGCGGTATAAGAAACTCTTT,CATWDKQRYKKLF
TRGJ1/TRGJ2,TRGV2,NA,TGTGCCACCTGGGACGGGCTAAGGACGAAACTCTTT,CATWDGLRTKLF
TRGJP,TRGV9,NA,TGTGCCTTGTGGGAGGTGCTTGAGTTGGGCAAAAAAATCAAGGTATTT,CALWEVLELGKKIKVF
TRGJ1/TRGJ2,TRGV9,NA,TGTGCCTTGTGGGAGGTGAGCCGCCGTTATTATAAGAAACTCTTT,CALWEVSRRYYKKLF
TRGJ1/TRGJ2,TRGV9,medium-sized,TGTGCCTTGTGGGTGGATTATAAGAAACTCTTT,CALWVDYKKLF